This T cell receptor (beta chain) comes out of a study of blood T cell repertoires in COVID-19 (dated by TCRdb to the early 2020s). With respect to the entire study: Collaborator samples came from the United States, Italy and Spain and covered acute and convalescent phases of COVID-19. The material from the prospective study consisted of cDNA or gDNA derived from T cells, B-cell-depleted T cells, or PBMCs. Subjects who had been exposed to COVID-19, were actively infected with it, or had recovered from it provided the deeply sampled blood TCRbeta repertoires that made up the dataset. The repertoires were released in a freely available public database meant as a resource for research on the immune response to SARS-CoV-2. Samples came from the ongoing ImmuneRACE study (first 160 participants) plus 1,254 subjects from 6 global collaborators. The sample metadata nearly always contained a de-identified subject ID, COVID-19 status, age in years and sex. Where available, HLA class I and class II types were obtained from metadata supplied by the sample provider rather than from assay-based typing. Results the study describes overall, beyond this receptor: Clinical and demographic metadata were provided uncurated, with the amount varying by source and participant.

Another Seattle source contributed samples from volunteer blood donors who had recovered from COVID-19. The collaborating institutions used their own protocols to collect whole blood in K2EDTA tubes. Collaborator samples were shipped for TCRbeta analysis as frozen whole blood, isolated PBMCs, or DNA extracted from either sample type. TCRbeta CDR3 regions were amplified from genomic DNA by means of the immunoSEQ Assay, a bias-controlled multiplex PCR. In the authors' own workflow: The number of nucleated cells in each sample was estimated by amplification of reference gene primers within the assay. Sequence reads were collapsed and filtered to measure the absolute abundance of every unique TCRbeta CDR3 rearrangement. For each sample, productive Simpson clonality was calculated as the square root of Simpson's diversity index across productive rearrangements. TCRdb provides this immuneACCESS table in a form limited to in-frame rearrangements. Some clones are lacking; in checked studies, under half of them reflect an unresolved V gene, and why the rest are absent is not known. V and J calls and clone size are given by that table; D and trimming were obtained from the DNA. The sample table contains 110,000 to 150,000 clones; only one count was recorded for roughly 80% of them. The ten top clones hold 3.5% of the sample.

Based on the germline V gene (reference sequence), the CDR1 and CDR2 sequences are SEHNR and FQNEAQ. The CDR3 holds 13 amino acids from the cysteine to the phenylalanine. Solely the CDR3 DNA is kept, with 39 bases framed from the first base. V is pruned by 7 bases and J by 6 bases, leaving 6 bases of the junction without a gene match. Only a few counts were recorded for this clone. This receptor's antigen is unknown. No per-base quality is available; no much larger clone lies one base away. The rearranged chain carries TRBV7-9 and TRBJ2-7; the junction holds 10 bases that match TRBD1. This TCR came from a man aged 65 to 85 who had recovered from COVID-19. The sample comprised peripheral blood. The CDR3 protein sequence reads: CASNRDRGSEQYF. The nucleotide sequence is given as TGTGCCAGCAACCGGGACAGGGGCTCCGAGCAGTACTTC.